A selection of T cell receptor beta chains follows, all from one sample in a study of early T cells in non-severe SARS-CoV-2 infection. TCRdb itself ran the 5' RACE reads through MiXCR, one entry per CDR3 protein. This sample has roughly 80,000 distinct CDR3 sequences, with 9% to 10% found just once. The sequencing sample was made of whole blood. The receptors derive from an adult who was a healthcare worker with PCR-confirmed SARS-CoV-2 infection or an uninfected control (not recorded which). The CDR3 runs from the conserved cysteine through the conserved F or W. A D gene is named only where the DNA matches it firmly. Not every row has a clone size; where given, it reads once, few, many or a size class.

CDR3 DNA: TGTGCCAGCAGTCGGGGGGGCAGTTCGAACACTGAAGCTTTCTTT; CDR3 protein: CASSRGGSSNTEAFF; D gene: .; J gene: TRBJ1-1; clone size: few; V gene: TRBV28
CDR3 DNA: TGTGCCAGCAACAGGGGGCGCTTAGATACGCAGTATTTT; CDR3 protein: CASNRGRLDTQYF; D gene: TRBD1; J gene: TRBJ2-3; clone size: .; V gene: TRBV2
CDR3 DNA: TGCGCCAGCAGCTTGGGACAGGGAGGGGACGAGCAGTACTTC; CDR3 protein: CASSLGQGGDEQYF; D gene: .; J gene: TRBJ2-7; clone size: once; V gene: TRBV5-1
CDR3 DNA: TGTGCCAGCAGCCAAGATTCGGCTAGTTCGTACGAGCAGTACTTC; CDR3 protein: CASSQDSASSYEQYF; D gene: .; J gene: TRBJ2-7; clone size: many; V gene: TRBV3-1
CDR3 DNA: TGTGCCAGCAGCCCCGACAGTCGCAATCAGCCCCAGCATTTT; CDR3 protein: CASSPDSRNQPQHF; D gene: .; J gene: TRBJ1-5; clone size: many; V gene: TRBV6-2/TRBV6-3
CDR3 DNA: TGTGCCACCCAGGGGGATGGGTACGAGCAGTACTTC; CDR3 protein: CATQGDGYEQYF; D gene: TRBD1; J gene: TRBJ2-7; clone size: many; V gene: TRBV10-3
CDR3 DNA: TGTGCCAGCAGCCCCCTTCCCCCCGCGAACACCGGGGAGCTGTTTTTT; CDR3 protein: CASSPLPPANTGELFF; D gene: .; J gene: TRBJ2-2; clone size: few; V gene: TRBV7-3
CDR3 DNA: TGTGCCAGCAGGGGAAATTCACCCCTCCACTTT; CDR3 protein: CASRGNSPLHF; D gene: .; J gene: TRBJ1-6; clone size: many; V gene: TRBV25-1
CDR3 DNA: TGTGCCAGCAGCCCTCCACAGGGGGCTAACTATGGCTACACCTTC; CDR3 protein: CASSPPQGANYGYTF; D gene: TRBD1; J gene: TRBJ1-2; clone size: many; V gene: TRBV3-1
CDR3 DNA: TGTGCCAGCAGTTACCGGGACAGGCCCCACGAGCAGTACTTC; CDR3 protein: CASSYRDRPHEQYF; D gene: TRBD1; J gene: TRBJ2-7; clone size: few; V gene: TRBV28
CDR3 DNA: TGCAGTGCTAGGGGTCCTAGCAACCATGAGCAGTTCTTC; CDR3 protein: CSARGPSNHEQFF; D gene: .; J gene: TRBJ2-1; clone size: many; V gene: TRBV20-1
CDR3 DNA: TGTGCCAGCAGACCTGATGTGCGGGATTCACCCCTCCACTTT; CDR3 protein: CASRPDVRDSPLHF; D gene: .; J gene: TRBJ1-6; clone size: few; V gene: TRBV2
CDR3 DNA: TGCGCCAGCAGCAACCCCCCGGCTAGGCTGGGGAATGAGCAGTTCTTC; CDR3 protein: CASSNPPARLGNEQFF; D gene: .; J gene: TRBJ2-1; clone size: few; V gene: TRBV4-1
CDR3 DNA: TGTGCCAGCAGTAAACAGGGTCGGAGTGAAAAACTGTTTTTT; CDR3 protein: CASSKQGRSEKLFF; D gene: .; J gene: TRBJ1-4; clone size: few; V gene: TRBV3-1
CDR3 DNA: TGTGCCAGCAGCTTACGAGGGAACCCGCAAGAGACCCAGTACTTC; CDR3 protein: CASSLRGNPQETQYF; D gene: .; J gene: TRBJ2-5; clone size: few; V gene: TRBV7-9
CDR3 DNA: TGTGCCAGCAGTTTAGGGTGGGGACAGAGAAATTCACCCCTCCACTTT; CDR3 protein: CASSLGWGQRNSPLHF; D gene: TRBD1; J gene: TRBJ1-6; clone size: many; V gene: TRBV28
CDR3 DNA: TGCAGTGCCCCCGCGCGGAGAGGGATATACAATGAGCAGTTCTTC; CDR3 protein: CSAPARRGIYNEQFF; D gene: .; J gene: TRBJ2-1; clone size: many; V gene: TRBV20-1
CDR3 DNA: TGTGCCAGCAGCCCGAGGATAGGTAGTTACTATGGCTACACCTTC; CDR3 protein: CASSPRIGSYYGYTF; D gene: .; J gene: TRBJ1-2; clone size: many; V gene: TRBV3-1
CDR3 DNA: TGTGCCATCGCTACAGGGGGGGCCAATGAGCAGTTCTTC; CDR3 protein: CAIATGGANEQFF; D gene: .; J gene: TRBJ2-1; clone size: few; V gene: TRBV10-3
CDR3 DNA: TGTGCCAGCAGCTCATCAAACAATGAGCAGTTCTTC; CDR3 protein: CASSSSNNEQFF; D gene: .; J gene: TRBJ2-1; clone size: many; V gene: TRBV5-6
CDR3 DNA: TGTGCCAGCTCACTTCACACTAGCGGTTCCTACAATGAGCAGTTCTTC; CDR3 protein: CASSLHTSGSYNEQFF; D gene: TRBD2; J gene: TRBJ2-1; clone size: .; V gene: TRBV18
CDR3 DNA: TGTGCCAGCAGCAAAACCCTCGGTCGGCCCCAGCATTTT; CDR3 protein: CASSKTLGRPQHF; D gene: .; J gene: TRBJ1-5; clone size: .; V gene: TRBV28
CDR3 DNA: TGCAGTGCTAGCCCCATCGGGGGGAGCCAAAACATTCAGTACTTC; CDR3 protein: CSASPIGGSQNIQYF; D gene: TRBD2; J gene: TRBJ2-4; clone size: few; V gene: TRBV20-1
CDR3 DNA: TGTGCCAGCTCACCCCCTACAGGGAGCAAATCGGAGACCCAGTACTTC; CDR3 protein: CASSPPTGSKSETQYF; D gene: .; J gene: TRBJ2-5; clone size: many; V gene: TRBV18
CDR3 DNA: TGTGCCAGCAGTGAGCTGAGGGGCTATGGCTACACCTTC; CDR3 protein: CASSELRGYGYTF; D gene: .; J gene: TRBJ1-2; clone size: many; V gene: TRBV2
CDR3 DNA: TGCGCCAGCAGCCGTAGTAGGGAGACCCAGTACTTC; CDR3 protein: CASSRSRETQYF; D gene: .; J gene: TRBJ2-5; clone size: few; V gene: TRBV5-1
CDR3 DNA: TGTGCCAGCAGCCAAGATTGGGCGGCTGGGGCCAACGTCCTGACTTTC; CDR3 protein: CASSQDWAAGANVLTF; D gene: .; J gene: TRBJ2-6; clone size: few; V gene: TRBV4-2
CDR3 DNA: TGCGCCAGCAGCTTGGAGGGGATACGCAATCAGCCCCAGCATTTT; CDR3 protein: CASSLEGIRNQPQHF; D gene: .; J gene: TRBJ1-5; clone size: few; V gene: TRBV5-1
CDR3 DNA: TGTGCCAGCGGGACAGGGACTTATCAGCCCCAGCATTTT; CDR3 protein: CASGTGTYQPQHF; D gene: TRBD1; J gene: TRBJ1-5; clone size: many; V gene: TRBV2
CDR3 DNA: TGTGCCAGCAGTTTATCCCGGAGGGGAGCCGGGGAGCTGTTTTTT; CDR3 protein: CASSLSRRGAGELFF; D gene: .; J gene: TRBJ2-2; clone size: many; V gene: TRBV28
CDR3 DNA: TGTGCCAGCAGTCCAGACACCGACCGGTCCAATGAGCAGTTCTTC; CDR3 protein: CASSPDTDRSNEQFF; D gene: .; J gene: TRBJ2-1; clone size: few; V gene: TRBV28
CDR3 DNA: TGTGCCAGCAGCCGGGACGGGAACAAACTGTTTTTT; CDR3 protein: CASSRDGNKLFF; D gene: .; J gene: TRBJ1-4; clone size: .; V gene: TRBV6-6
CDR3 DNA: TGTGCCAGCAGCGAGAGGGTCTCCTACGAGCAGTACTTC; CDR3 protein: CASSERVSYEQYF; D gene: .; J gene: TRBJ2-7; clone size: .; V gene: TRBV11-1
CDR3 DNA: TGCAGTGCTAGAGATTTCTTGGGGAGGGGCGGACGCACAGATACGCAGTATTTT; CDR3 protein: CSARDFLGRGGRTDTQYF; D gene: TRBD2; J gene: TRBJ2-3; clone size: many; V gene: TRBV20-1
CDR3 DNA: TGTGCCAGCAGCCAATCAAGGACTAACGAGCAGTACTTC; CDR3 protein: CASSQSRTNEQYF; D gene: .; J gene: TRBJ2-7; clone size: few; V gene: TRBV3-1
CDR3 DNA: TGTGCCAGCTCACTAGCGGGGAAAATGAATGAGCAGTTCTTC; CDR3 protein: CASSLAGKMNEQFF; D gene: TRBD2; J gene: TRBJ2-1; clone size: many; V gene: TRBV18
CDR3 DNA: TGCAGTGCTAGTGACCCTAATTCACCCCTCCACTTT; CDR3 protein: CSASDPNSPLHF; D gene: .; J gene: TRBJ1-6; clone size: few; V gene: TRBV20-1
CDR3 DNA: TGTGCCAGCAGTTTCTCAGGGCGCAATGAGCAGTTCTTC; CDR3 protein: CASSFSGRNEQFF; D gene: .; J gene: TRBJ2-1; clone size: .; V gene: TRBV27
CDR3 DNA: TGCAGCACCCGGCAGGGCGGGGAGCTGTTTTTT; CDR3 protein: CSTRQGGELFF; D gene: .; J gene: TRBJ2-2; clone size: few; V gene: TRBV29-1
CDR3 DNA: TGTGCCAGCAGCTTCGAGGGGACAGGTCCTTACGAGCAGTACTTC; CDR3 protein: CASSFEGTGPYEQYF; D gene: TRBD1; J gene: TRBJ2-7; clone size: .; V gene: TRBV7-9
CDR3 DNA: TGCGCCAGCAGCCCAGATCTAGGCGAGCAGTACTTC; CDR3 protein: CASSPDLGEQYF; D gene: .; J gene: TRBJ2-7; clone size: .; V gene: TRBV5-1
CDR3 DNA: TGTGCCAGCATCAAACACCTCCAGCAAGAGACCCAGTACTTC; CDR3 protein: CASIKHLQQETQYF; D gene: .; J gene: TRBJ2-5; clone size: few; V gene: TRBV5-6
CDR3 DNA: TGTGCCAGCAGCCCGAGGAGCTACGAGCAGTACTTC; CDR3 protein: CASSPRSYEQYF; D gene: .; J gene: TRBJ2-7; clone size: many; V gene: TRBV11-2
CDR3 DNA: TGCAGTGCTAAGCCGGGACCGAGCAATCAGCCCCAGCATTTT; CDR3 protein: CSAKPGPSNQPQHF; D gene: .; J gene: TRBJ1-5; clone size: .; V gene: TRBV20-1
CDR3 DNA: TGTGCCAGCGGGAGGGGGGACCAATTCACCGGGGAGCTGTTTTTT; CDR3 protein: CASGRGDQFTGELFF; D gene: .; J gene: TRBJ2-2; clone size: many; V gene: TRBV7-7
CDR3 DNA: TGCGCCAGCAGCCCGTCTGGTGGAGGTCAGCCCCAGCATTTT; CDR3 protein: CASSPSGGGQPQHF; D gene: .; J gene: TRBJ1-5; clone size: once; V gene: TRBV5-1
CDR3 DNA: TGTGCCAGCAAAGGATCAAGGAGCTCCTATAATTCACCCCTCCACTTT; CDR3 protein: CASKGSRSSYNSPLHF; D gene: .; J gene: TRBJ1-6; clone size: many; V gene: TRBV6-6
CDR3 DNA: TGCGCCAGCAGCCAAGACGGGACCCTCGGGTCCTACGAGCAGTACTTC; CDR3 protein: CASSQDGTLGSYEQYF; D gene: .; J gene: TRBJ2-7; clone size: many; V gene: TRBV4-1
CDR3 DNA: TGTGCCAGCTGTGTCACGGGTTATTTGCCCCAGCATTTT; CDR3 protein: CASCVTGYLPQHF; D gene: .; J gene: TRBJ1-5; clone size: many; V gene: TRBV28
CDR3 DNA: TGTGCCAGCAGCCAAGGGGGTGACGAGCAGTACTTC; CDR3 protein: CASSQGGDEQYF; D gene: .; J gene: TRBJ2-7; clone size: few; V gene: TRBV4-2